Sequencing of this T cell receptor (beta chain) was carried out in a study of beta chain features in type 1 diabetes. Overall study: No age, gender or cell yield differences were seen between patients and healthy donors. Findings of the study overall: Patients' naive, central memory and regulatory TCRB repertoires appeared more alike than those of healthy donors. A potential influence of HLA type upon TCRB rearrangement remained unresolved herein. Patients with Type 1 diabetes showed moderately but significantly shorter TCRB CDR3s in all four CD4+ subsets.

Purity of each sorted population was above 95%. CDR1 is SGDLS, CDR2 YYNGEE, per germline. Trimming left V 4 bases short and J 4 bases short, with 5 bases between. This CDR3 has 11 residues. Expressed TCRB transcripts were sequenced, since all the RNA that had been isolated was reverse transcribed. Sequencing was performed with immunoSEQ multiplex PCR; in TCRdb, only in-frame clones are kept and a portion is missing. This table has around 150,000 clones, about 8.3% appearing once. With respect to this clone: Its antigen remains unidentified.

Sequenced: central memory CD4+ T cells from blood. The sequence came from a woman in her late teens or twenties with type 1 diabetes. The rearrangement links TRBV9 to TRBJ2-5; D is unclear. The CDR3 here is CASSRLETQYF. The CDR3 DNA is TGTGCCAGCAGCCGTTTAGAGACCCAGTACTTC.